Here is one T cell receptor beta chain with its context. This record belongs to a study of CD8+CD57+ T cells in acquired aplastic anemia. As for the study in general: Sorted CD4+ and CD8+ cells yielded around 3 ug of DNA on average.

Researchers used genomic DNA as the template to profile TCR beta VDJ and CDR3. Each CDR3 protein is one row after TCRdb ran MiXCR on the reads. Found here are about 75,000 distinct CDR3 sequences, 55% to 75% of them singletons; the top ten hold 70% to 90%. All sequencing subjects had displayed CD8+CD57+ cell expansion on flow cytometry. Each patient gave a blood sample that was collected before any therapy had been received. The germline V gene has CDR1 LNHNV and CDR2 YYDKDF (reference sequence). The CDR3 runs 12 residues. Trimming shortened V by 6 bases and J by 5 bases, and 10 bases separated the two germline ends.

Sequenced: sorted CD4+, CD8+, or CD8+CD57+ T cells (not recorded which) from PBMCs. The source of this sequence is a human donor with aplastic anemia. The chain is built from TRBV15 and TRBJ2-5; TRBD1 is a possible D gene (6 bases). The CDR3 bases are TGTGCCACCAGGGGGGCAGCGGAGACCCAGTACTTC. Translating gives CATRGAAETQYF.